This T cell receptor (beta chain) is from a study of control samples from healthy donors and cancer patients. With 0 bases removed from V and 6 bases from J, the gap between germline ends came to 11 bases. Germline CDR1 reads MNHEY; CDR2 reads SVGAGI. This CDR3 comprises 14 residues. Some clones are missing from TCRdb's copy, which holds only in-frame ones; the method was immunoSEQ multiplex PCR. The sample holds 110,000 or so clones, approximately 88% seen once. The receptor was derived from a man in his forties or fifties in good health. Sequencing input: blood. This chain links TRBV6-5 with TRBJ1-1; D is perhaps TRBD1 (6 bases). This chain's CDR3 is CASSYSRGVPEAFF. Written as DNA, the CDR3 is TGTGCCAGCAGTTACTCGAGGGGGGTTCCTGAAGCTTTCTTT.